One and the same sample provided the 23 T cell receptor beta chains below, sequenced in a study of T cell repertoires in cytomegalovirus infection. MiXCR was run by TCRdb on the reads, yielding one entry per CDR3 protein. The data contain hundreds of thousands of distinct CDR3 sequences, about 44% of them singletons. These receptors have no identified antigens. Sample: cultured PBMCs, taken from culture after CMV antigen stimulation. The receptors come from a human donor in good health (CMV status not recorded). Some clones in this sample may be carry-over from other donors' samples.

This clonotype was detected only once. This chain joins TRBV12-3 or TRBV12-4 and TRBJ2-1; no clear D gene. The germline V and J ends were trimmed by 1 base and 8 bases, with 6 bases remaining between them. CDR3 length equals 12 residues. Written as DNA, the CDR3 is TGTGCCAGCAGTTTAGAGGGTTATGAGCAGTTCTTC. This encodes CASSLEGYEQFF.

This clonotype showed up just once. This sequence joins TRBV7-6 and TRBJ2-3, with D perhaps TRBD2 (5 bases). CDR3 length equals 17 residues. V shed 3 bases and J shed 2 bases, with 18 bases lying between them. CDR1 is SGHVS and CDR2 is FNYEAQ in the germline V gene. This chain's CDR3 is CASSFPSTGGSTDTQYF. Here the CDR3 DNA reads TGTGCCAGCAGCTTCCCCTCAACCGGCGGGTCCACAGATACGCAGTATTTT.

The V and J genes are TRBV12-3 or TRBV12-4 and TRBJ1-1; D not certain. The ends were cut back, 1 base at V and 7 bases at J, with 10 bases in the middle. The CDR3 length is 13 residues. In nucleotides, the CDR3 is TGTGCCAGCAGTTTAGAGTTGAGATATGAAGCTTTCTTT. Protein sequence: CASSLELRYEAFF.

The chain carries TRBV6-6 and TRBJ2-5, with 10 bases that match TRBD2. The V gene's germline CDR1 is MNHNY and CDR2 SVGAGI (reference sequence). The CDR3 spans 15 residues. The J segment lost 1 base and the V segment lost 6 bases, leaving 5 bases of the junction unmatched. CDR3 sequence reads: CASRPSGSPQETQYF. The DNA of the CDR3 is TGTGCCAGCAGGCCTAGCGGGAGCCCCCAAGAGACCCAGTACTTC.

The chain links TRBV28 to TRBJ1-5; D is undetermined. In germline, CDR1 is MDHEN, CDR2 SYDVKM. V lost 5 bases and J lost 8, with 10 bases in between. CDR3 length: 12 residues. In DNA, the CDR3 is TGTGCCAGCAGTGGAGCCTCAAAGCCCCAGCATTTT. This codes for CASSGASKPQHF.

This clonotype turned up a few times. This chain uses TRBV12-3 or TRBV12-4 with TRBJ2-3, with D possibly TRBD2 on 6 matching bases. CDR3 length: 15 residues. V lost 4 bases and J 0 bases, leaving 11 bases between the germline ends. The CDR3 reads CASSWRGSSTDTQYF. The DNA for the CDR3 is TGTGCCAGCAGTTGGAGGGGCTCTAGCACAGATACGCAGTATTTT.

This clonotype has more than one count but fewer than ten. The chain links TRBV7-9 to TRBJ2-5; 9 bases line up with TRBD1. The CDR3 has 18 residues. V lost 3 bases to trimming and J lost 1 base; unmatched junction nucleotides: 12. Germline V gene sequence: CDR1 SEHNR, CDR2 FQNEAQ (reference sequence). CDR3: CASSFPGQGGKAQETQYF. The CDR3, as DNA: TGTGCCAGCAGCTTCCCGGGACAGGGCGGAAAAGCCCAAGAGACCCAGTACTTC.

This rearrangement joins TRBV7-9 to TRBJ1-3; TRBD1 is a possible D gene (5 bases). Germline V gene sequence: CDR1 SEHNR, CDR2 FQNEAQ (reference sequence). V was shortened by 7 bases and J by 3 bases, with 13 bases between the two germline ends. This CDR3 region has 14 residues. CDR3 sequence reads: CASNHGGFGNTIYF. CDR3 sequence (DNA): TGTGCCAGCAACCATGGGGGGTTTGGAAACACCATATATTTT.

CDR3 in amino acids: CASSITGQVSSGANVLTF. DNA for the CDR3: TGTGCCAGTAGTATCACGGGACAGGTTAGCTCTGGGGCCAACGTCCTGACTTTC. This chain connects TRBV19 to TRBJ2-6, with 8 bases identical to TRBD1. The germline V gene encodes CDR1 LNHDA and CDR2 SQIVND (reference sequence). The CDR3 extends over 18 amino acids. With 3 bases clipped from V and 0 bases from J, the junction kept 7 bases outside the gene matches.

This clonotype turned up a few times. The V call is TRBV6-1, the J call TRBJ1-4, with 12 bases matching TRBD1. CDR1 MNHNS and CDR2 SASEGT come from the germline V gene. The CDR3 consists of 18 residues. J gave up 3 bases and V 6 bases, and 11 bases lay outside the gene matches. The CDR3 DNA is TGTGCCAGCAGGTCCGGGACAGGGGGCGTATTAGCTAATGAAAAACTGTTTTTT. Amino acid sequence: CASRSGTGGVLANEKLFF.

The chain recombines TRBV7-2 with TRBJ2-3; possible D gene TRBD2, 5 bases. Germline-derived CDR1 and CDR2 are SGHTA and FQGNSA. There are 13 residues in the CDR3. The germline V and J ends were trimmed by 4 bases and 3 bases, with 8 bases remaining between them. The CDR3 DNA reads as TGTGCCAGCAGCTCGGACTGGACAGATACGCAGTATTTT. Encoded protein: CASSSDWTDTQYF.

The rearrangement links TRBV7-2 to TRBJ2-5, with D maybe TRBD2 (5 bases). From germline, CDR1 is SGHTA and CDR2 FQGNSA. V gave up 6 bases and J gave up 2 bases, with 13 bases separating them. The CDR3 length is 14 residues. The CDR3 spells CASSASGKQETQYF. The CDR3 DNA follows: TGTGCCAGCAGTGCCAGCGGCAAACAAGAGACCCAGTACTTC.

This clonotype turned up a few times. V gene TRBV6-5 combines with J gene TRBJ1-4; 12 bases are a match to TRBD1. Per the germline V gene, CDR1 is MNHEY and CDR2 is SVGAGI. The CDR3 spans 14 residues. J gave up 10 bases and V 5 bases, and 5 bases lay outside the gene matches. The CDR3 nucleotides read TGTGCCAGCAGTACGGGACAGGGGGCCGGAAAACTGTTTTTT. This codes for CASSTGQGAGKLFF.

The chain employs TRBV12-3 or TRBV12-4 and TRBJ1-1, with D unresolved. The CDR3 loop spans 16 amino acids. Trimming shortened V by 3 bases and J by 0 bases, and 14 bases separated the two germline ends. The CDR3 spells CASSFRRTFMNTEAFF. The CDR3 bases are TGTGCCAGCAGTTTCAGACGGACTTTCATGAACACTGAAGCTTTCTTT.

This clonotype appeared once. A much larger clone lies one base from this, so it may be a read error. The CDR3 reads CASSLAGDGRDGFTF. For the CDR3, the DNA is TGTGCCAGCAGCTTAGCCGGGGACGGGCGCGATGGCTTCACCTTC. The genes are TRBV7-2 and TRBJ1-2, with TRBD1 as a possible D gene (5 bases). Germline loops: CDR1 SGHTA, CDR2 FQGNSA. The CDR3 is 15 residues long.

This clonotype was seen at least ten times. The J gene is TRBJ2-3, the V gene TRBV7-2; 7 bases are shared with TRBD2. V lost 8 bases and J lost 6; bases outside the gene matches: 14. The CDR3 is 15 amino acids. Germline CDR1 and CDR2: SGHTA and FQGNSA. In nucleotides, the CDR3 is TGTGCCAGCCGGAAATCAGCGGGGTTGATCGATACGCAGTATTTT. Residues: CASRKSAGLIDTQYF.

The V call is TRBV2, the J call TRBJ2-3; D may be TRBD1 (5 bases). CDR3 length: 13 residues. Trimming removed 7 bases from V and 4 bases from J, with 12 bases in between. The V gene's germline CDR1 is SNHLY and CDR2 FYNNEI. The CDR3 DNA is TGTGCCAGCAAGTCAGGGTCGGCAGATACGCAGTATTTT. Translated: CASKSGSADTQYF.

The chain joins TRBV11-2 to TRBJ2-7; 9 bases map to TRBD1. V gave up 7 bases and J gave up 0 bases; unmatched junction bases: 4. This CDR3 has 14 amino acids. Germline CDR1 reads SGHAT; CDR2 reads FQNNGV. CDR3: CASIPTGGSYEQYF. In DNA form, the CDR3 reads TGTGCCAGCATCCCGACAGGGGGCTCCTACGAGCAGTACTTC.

This chain uses TRBV14 with TRBJ2-4; 13 nucleotides line up with TRBD2. The CDR3 sequence is 15 residues long. V trimming: 4 bases; J trimming: 8 bases; junction bases outside the gene matches: 5. Germline loops: CDR1 SGHDN, CDR2 FVKESK. CDR3 bases: TGTGCCAGCAGCCTACTAGCGGGAGGGCACGACATTCAGTACTTC. Protein product: CASSLLAGGHDIQYF.

This chain joins TRBV18 and TRBJ2-7; perhaps TRBD2 as D (5 bases). CDR3 length: 15 amino acids. CDR1 and CDR2 from the germline V gene are KGHSH and LQKENI. V lost 2 bases and J lost 1, with 12 bases in between. The CDR3 DNA follows: TGTGCCAGCTCACCAAGGACTTCCGATTCCTACGAGCAGTACTTC. Translation gives CASSPRTSDSYEQYF.

This clonotype was observed a handful of times. A far larger clone is off by one base, so a read error is likely. J is TRBJ2-3 and V is TRBV11-3; no clear D gene. Germline V lookup: CDR1 SGHNT, CDR2 YENEEA. CDR3 length: 12 residues. V was clipped by 1 base and J by 5 bases, with 4 bases between them. CDR3 protein: CASSLGEDTQYF. CDR3 bases: TGTGCCAGCAGCTTAGGAGAAGATACGCAGTATTTT.

This clonotype showed up just once. This chain uses TRBV20-1 with TRBJ2-7, with D unresolved. Germline V lookup: CDR1 DFQATT, CDR2 SNEGSKA (reference sequence). V was cut by 3 bases and J by 5 bases, with 20 bases left in between. The CDR3 loop spans 15 amino acids. The chain's CDR3 is CSASGPAFGSNEQYF. CDR3 in DNA: TGCAGTGCTAGTGGCCCCGCATTTGGGTCGAACGAGCAGTACTTC.

This clonotype has just a few counts. The chain carries TRBV12-3 or TRBV12-4 and TRBJ1-5; TRBD1 agrees at 8 bases. This CDR3 comprises 15 residues. The J segment lost 3 bases and the V segment lost 5 bases, leaving 6 bases of the junction unmatched. In nucleotides, the CDR3 is TGTGCCAGCAGTGCGGACAGGGCCAACAATCAGCCCCAGCATTTT. Translating gives CASSADRANNQPQHF.